These 11 T cell receptor beta chains came from one sample sequenced in a study of T-cell memory formation after mild COVID-19. Each CDR3 protein gets one entry after TCRdb re-called the 5' RACE reads with MiXCR. The sample includes roughly 51,000 distinct CDR3 sequences, approximately 7% of them seen just once. Source material: PBMCs or a T cell subset sorted from them (not recorded which). These receptors were obtained from a man between 18 and 35 years old who had mild COVID-19 (a few samples of this study predate the infection). Cell type and time point are not known.

This clonotype occurred a few times. The chain has TRBV12-3 or TRBV12-4 and TRBJ1-1, with TRBD1 as a possible D gene (5 bases). V was clipped by 1 base and J by 3 bases, with 9 bases between them. This CDR3 comprises 14 residues. CDR3 sequence reads: CASSLGGADTEAFF. The CDR3 DNA is TGTGCCAGCAGTTTAGGAGGGGCGGACACTGAAGCTTTCTTT.

This clonotype was counted a few times. The chain employs TRBV5-1 and TRBJ2-5, with D possibly TRBD2 on 6 matching bases. V was pared by 6 bases and J by 4 bases, with 19 bases between. The CDR3 covers 15 residues. The germline V gene has CDR1 SGHRS and CDR2 YFSETQ. DNA for the CDR3: TGCGCCAGCACACCCGCCCGGGGAGGTGGAGAGACCCAGTACTTC. It codes for CASTPARGGGETQYF.

The chain couples TRBV5-1 to TRBJ1-1; TRBD1 agrees at 7 bases. CDR1 SGHRS and CDR2 YFSETQ come from the germline V gene. Trimming took 4 bases from V and 3 from J; bases not matched to a gene: 6. This CDR3 has 14 residues. CDR3 loop: CASSQGTAYTEAFF. In DNA form, the CDR3 reads TGCGCCAGCAGCCAGGGGACAGCGTACACTGAAGCTTTCTTT.

This clonotype was found a few times. The chain carries TRBV24-1 and TRBJ2-1; no firm D call. Between the trimmed V and J ends, which lost 7 bases and 6 bases, there was a span of 12 bases. Germline V gives CDR1 KGHDR, CDR2 SFDVKD. This CDR3 region has 13 residues. The CDR3 DNA reads as TGTGCCACCAGCCATTCCAACTCCAATGAGCAGTTCTTC. It codes for CATSHSNSNEQFF.

CDR3 amino acids: CASSREQDEQFF. The CDR3 DNA reads TGTGCCAGCAGCAGAGAACAGGATGAGCAGTTCTTC. V is TRBV5-5 and J is TRBJ2-1; D is perhaps TRBD1 (5 bases). The germline V and J ends were trimmed by 4 bases and 8 bases, with 10 bases remaining between them. The CDR3 sequence is 12 residues long. Per the germline V gene, CDR1 is SGHKS and CDR2 is YYEKEE (reference sequence).

As to this clonotype: The junction does not match germline at one end; this may be a read error. The chain carries TRBV5-1 and TRBJ2-1; TRBD2 matches 7 bases. The CDR3 length is 14 residues. Germline values: CDR1 SGHRS, CDR2 YFSETQ. CDR3 coding DNA: TGCGCCAGTGAAGCGGGGAACTCCTACAATGATCAGTTCTTC. This gives the protein CASEAGNSYNDQFF.

The CDR3 region has the DNA TGTGCCAGCAGCTTATTTTCGGGCCGGTTTGACACTGAAGCTTTCTTT. Protein product: CASSLFSGRFDTEAFF. The chain is built from TRBV7-2 and TRBJ1-1; D is ambiguous. The germline gives CDR1 SGHTA, CDR2 FQGNSA. CDR3 length: 16 residues. V lost 2 bases, J lost 3 bases, and 16 bases lay in between.

Many counts were recorded for this clonotype. The V call is TRBV5-1, the J call TRBJ2-5; unclear D gene. The germline V gene encodes CDR1 SGHRS and CDR2 YFSETQ. V was clipped by 0 bases and J by 3 bases, with 12 bases between them. The CDR3 totals 15 residues. CDR3 nucleotide sequence: TGCGCCAGCAGCTTGGGCCAGCGAGGCAAAGAGACCCAGTACTTC. This codes for CASSLGQRGKETQYF.

This clonotype was detected only a few times. V gene TRBV6-5 combines with J gene TRBJ2-3; perhaps TRBD1 as D (6 bases). The germline V gene encodes CDR1 MNHEY and CDR2 SVGAGI. The CDR3 runs to 12 residues. Trimming took off 6 bases at V and 10 bases at J, with 14 bases between the two ends. DNA of the CDR3: TGTGCCAGCAGATCACAGGGTTTGGCGCAGTATTTT. Protein: CASRSQGLAQYF.

This clonotype appeared a few times. The chain has TRBV27 and TRBJ1-1, with 9 bases aligning to TRBD1. The CDR3 has 14 residues. Trimming removed 2 bases from V and 4 bases from J; junction bases left unmatched: 2. Looked up from germline, CDR1 is MNHEY and CDR2 is SMNVEV (reference sequence). In DNA, the CDR3 is TGTGCCAGCAGTTTAGCGACAGGGGGCACTGAAGCTTTCTTT. This translates into CASSLATGGTEAFF.

In this sample, this clonotype turned up many times. The rearrangement uses TRBV9 and TRBJ1-1, with a tentative D call TRBD1 (6 bases). The CDR3 sequence is 15 residues long. CDR1 and CDR2 (germline): SGDLS, YYNGEE. V was clipped by 0 bases and J by 4 bases, with 13 bases between them. The DNA for the CDR3 is TGTGCCAGCAGCGTAGGCTCGCCGGGGGCCACTGAAGCTTTCTTT. Its protein is CASSVGSPGATEAFF.